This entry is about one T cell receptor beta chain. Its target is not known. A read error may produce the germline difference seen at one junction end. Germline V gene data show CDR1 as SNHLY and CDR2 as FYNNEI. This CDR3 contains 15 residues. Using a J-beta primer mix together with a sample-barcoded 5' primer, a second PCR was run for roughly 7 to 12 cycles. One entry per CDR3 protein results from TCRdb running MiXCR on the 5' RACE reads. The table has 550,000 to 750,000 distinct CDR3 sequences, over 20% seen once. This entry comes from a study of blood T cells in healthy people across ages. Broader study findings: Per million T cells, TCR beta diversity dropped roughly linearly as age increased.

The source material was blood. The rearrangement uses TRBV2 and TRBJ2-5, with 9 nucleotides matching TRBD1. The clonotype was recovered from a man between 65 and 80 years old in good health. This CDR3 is CTSSQEGQGLYEQCF. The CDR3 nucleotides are TGTACCAGCAGTCAGGAGGGACAGGGACTCTACGAGCAGTGCTTC.